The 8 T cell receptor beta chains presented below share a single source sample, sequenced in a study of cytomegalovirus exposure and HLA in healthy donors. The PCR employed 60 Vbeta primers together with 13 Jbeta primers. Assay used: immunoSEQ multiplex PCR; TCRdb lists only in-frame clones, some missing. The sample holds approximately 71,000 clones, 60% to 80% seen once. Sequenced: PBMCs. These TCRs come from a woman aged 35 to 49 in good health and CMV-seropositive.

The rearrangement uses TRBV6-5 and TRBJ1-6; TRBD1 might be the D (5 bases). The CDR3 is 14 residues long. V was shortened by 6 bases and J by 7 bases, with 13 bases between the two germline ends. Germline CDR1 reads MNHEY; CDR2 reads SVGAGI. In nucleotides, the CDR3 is TGTGCCAGCAGCCGTGACAAGGGGAATTCACCCCTCCACTTT. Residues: CASSRDKGNSPLHF.

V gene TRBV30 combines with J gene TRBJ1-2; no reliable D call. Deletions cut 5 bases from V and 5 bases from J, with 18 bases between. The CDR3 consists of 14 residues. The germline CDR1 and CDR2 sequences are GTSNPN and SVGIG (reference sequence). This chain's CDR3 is CAWGSPTIAYGYTF. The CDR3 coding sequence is TGTGCCTGGGGCTCCCCTACTATCGCATATGGCTACACCTTC.

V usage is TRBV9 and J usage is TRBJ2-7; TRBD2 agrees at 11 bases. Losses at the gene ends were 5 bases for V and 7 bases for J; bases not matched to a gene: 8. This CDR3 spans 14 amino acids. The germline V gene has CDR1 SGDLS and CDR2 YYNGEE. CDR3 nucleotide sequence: TGTGCCAGCAGTGGGACTAGCGGCGGGCTGGAGCAGTACTTC. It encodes CASSGTSGGLEQYF.

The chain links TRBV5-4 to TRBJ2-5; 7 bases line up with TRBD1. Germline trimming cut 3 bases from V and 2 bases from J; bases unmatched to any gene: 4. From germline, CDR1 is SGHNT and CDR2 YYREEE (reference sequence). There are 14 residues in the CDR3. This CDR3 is CASSWRTGQETQYF. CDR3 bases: TGTGCCAGCAGCTGGAGGACAGGTCAAGAGACCCAGTACTTC. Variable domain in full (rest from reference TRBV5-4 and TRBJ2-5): ETGVTQSPTHLIKTRGQQVTLRCSSQSGHNTVSWYQQALGQGPQFIFQYYREEENGRGNFPPRFSGLQFPNYSSELNVNALELDDSALYLCASSWRTGQETQYFGPGTRLLVL.

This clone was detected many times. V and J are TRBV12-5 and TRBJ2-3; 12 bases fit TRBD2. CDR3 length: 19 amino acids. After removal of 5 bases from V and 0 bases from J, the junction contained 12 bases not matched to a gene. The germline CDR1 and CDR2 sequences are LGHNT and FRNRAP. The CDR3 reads CASGLRMTSGGASTDTQYF. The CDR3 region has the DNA TGTGCTAGTGGTCTGCGAATGACTAGCGGGGGTGCTAGCACAGATACGCAGTATTTT.

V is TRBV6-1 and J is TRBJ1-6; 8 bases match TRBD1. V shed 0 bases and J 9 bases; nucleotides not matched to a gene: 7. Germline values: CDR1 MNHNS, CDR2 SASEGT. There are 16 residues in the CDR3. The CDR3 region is CASSEAVPGGGSPLHF. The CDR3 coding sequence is TGTGCCAGCAGTGAAGCGGTTCCAGGGGGCGGTTCACCCCTCCACTTT.

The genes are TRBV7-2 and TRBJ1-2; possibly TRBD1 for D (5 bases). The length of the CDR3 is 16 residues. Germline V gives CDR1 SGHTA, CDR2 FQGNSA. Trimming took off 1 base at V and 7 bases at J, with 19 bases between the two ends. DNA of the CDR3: TGTGCCAGCAGCTTAGGTGGCGGGGGGAGGACTGGTGGCTACACCTTC. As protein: CASSLGGGGRTGGYTF.

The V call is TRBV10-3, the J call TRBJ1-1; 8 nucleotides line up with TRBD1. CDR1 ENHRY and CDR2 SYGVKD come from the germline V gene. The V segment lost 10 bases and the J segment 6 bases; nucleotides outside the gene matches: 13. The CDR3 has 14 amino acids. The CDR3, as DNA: TGTGCCACCGGGAGTACAGGGGGTAGCGCTGAAGCTTTCTTT. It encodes CATGSTGGSAEAFF.